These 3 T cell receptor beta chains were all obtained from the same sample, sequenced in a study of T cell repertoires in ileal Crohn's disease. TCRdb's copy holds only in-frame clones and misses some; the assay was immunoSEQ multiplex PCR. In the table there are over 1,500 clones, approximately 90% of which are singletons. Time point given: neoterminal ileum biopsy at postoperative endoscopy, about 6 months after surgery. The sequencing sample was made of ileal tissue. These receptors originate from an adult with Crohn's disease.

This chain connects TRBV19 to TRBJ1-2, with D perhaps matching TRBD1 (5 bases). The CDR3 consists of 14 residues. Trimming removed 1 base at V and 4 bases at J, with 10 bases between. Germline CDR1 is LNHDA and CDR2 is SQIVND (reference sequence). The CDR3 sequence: CASSIGQGPYGYTF. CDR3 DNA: TGTGCCAGTAGTATAGGCCAGGGACCCTATGGCTACACCTTC. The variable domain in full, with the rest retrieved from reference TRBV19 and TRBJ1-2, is DGGITQSPKYLFRKEGQNVTLSCEQNLNHDAMYWYRQDPGQGLRLIYYSQIVNDFQKGDIAEGYSVSREKKESFPLTVTSAQKNPTAFYLCASSIGQGPYGYTFGSGTRLTVV.

The CDR3, as DNA: TGTGCCAGCACCCAGGGCAGCACAGATACGCAGTATTTT. Its translation is CASTQGSTDTQYF. The rearrangement joins TRBV7-2 to TRBJ2-3; the D gene is possibly TRBD1 (5 bases). Germline V gene lookup returns CDR1 SGHTA and CDR2 FQGNSA. The CDR3 spans 13 residues. Trimming left V 7 bases short and J 0 bases short, with 8 bases between.

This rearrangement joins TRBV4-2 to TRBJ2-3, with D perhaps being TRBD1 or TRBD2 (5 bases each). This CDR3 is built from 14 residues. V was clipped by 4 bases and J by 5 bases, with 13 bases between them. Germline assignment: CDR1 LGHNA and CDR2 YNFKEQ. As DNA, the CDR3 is TGTGCCAGCAGCCCCGGGACCGGGAAAGATACGCAGTATTTT. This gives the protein CASSPGTGKDTQYF.